The next 13 T cell receptor beta chains were all read from a single sample in a study of CD8 T cells in ankylosing spondylitis (dated by TCRdb to 2015 to 2018). Libraries were built with 5' RACE. Sequencing relied on an Illumina HiSeq 2500. Clones were called with MiXCR by TCRdb after fastp trimmed the public reads at Q25, and only in-frame beta chains were retained. Rows merge per CDR3 protein into single entries with the most common DNA and genes. Across this sample there are 150,000 or so distinct CDR3 sequences, with around a tenth seen only once. The ten largest clones take up just under 30% of the sample. Sequenced input: blood, either unsorted or a sorted T cell fraction (not recorded which). The receptors were sampled from a male donor with ankylosing spondylitis or in good health (not recorded which).

This clonotype showed up many times. The chain uses TRBV5-1 and TRBJ1-5; weak D call: TRBD1 (5 bases). Trimming stripped 0 bases from V and 1 base from J, with 11 bases between. The CDR3 loop spans 16 amino acids. Germline CDR1 SGHRS, CDR2 YFSETQ. The CDR3 DNA is TGCGCCAGCAGCTTGGATGGGGGTATCAGCAATCAGCCCCAGCATTTT. Translated, it gives CASSLDGGISNQPQHF.

This clonotype was recorded many times. The chain carries TRBV12-3 or TRBV12-4 and TRBJ1-5; no clear D. This CDR3 comprises 15 residues. The V end lost 5 bases, the J end lost 0 bases, and 11 bases lay between the germline ends. CDR3 in amino acids: CASSMTRYSNQPQHF. DNA for the CDR3: TGTGCCAGCAGTATGACACGGTATAGCAATCAGCCCCAGCATTTT.

The V gene is TRBV27, the J gene TRBJ2-3; D gene uncertain. Looked up from germline, CDR1 is MNHEY and CDR2 is SMNVEV (reference sequence). The CDR3 is made up of 14 amino acids. Trimming took 5 bases from V and 11 from J, leaving 20 bases between them. CDR3 sequence reads: CASSTASYTPGQYF. CDR3 nucleotide sequence: TGTGCCAGCAGTACTGCGAGCTACACCCCAGGGCAGTATTTT.

Ten or more counts support this clonotype. J is TRBJ1-5 and V is TRBV27; D remains ambiguous. Per germline, CDR1 MNHEY and CDR2 SMNVEV (reference sequence). The CDR3 has 15 amino acids. Trimming removed 6 bases from V and 0 bases from J, with 12 bases in between. The chain's CDR3 is CASSSSRDSNQPQHF. For the CDR3, the DNA is TGTGCCAGCAGCTCCTCCCGGGATAGCAATCAGCCCCAGCATTTT.

This clonotype occurred a few times. The V gene is TRBV7-6, the J gene TRBJ2-1, with 15 bases identical to TRBD2. Germline V gives CDR1 SGHVS, CDR2 FNYEAQ. The ends lost 5 bases at V and 5 bases at J; junction bases unmatched: 4. There are 16 residues in the CDR3. The CDR3 DNA follows: TGTGCCAGCAGCCGGACTAGCGGGGGGGGTCACAATGAGCAGTTCTTC. Translating it yields CASSRTSGGGHNEQFF.

This clonotype has at least ten counts. Relative to the germline gene, one junction end is altered; a read error may explain this. The CDR3 DNA is TGTGCCAGCTCTAGCGGGGGGACAGATACGCAGTATTTT. It is translated as CASSSGGTDTQYF. The chain couples TRBV10-1 to TRBJ2-3; TRBD2 aligns across 11 bases. This CDR3 is 13 amino acids long. CDR1 is WNHNN, CDR2 SYGVQD, per germline (reference sequence).

This clonotype occurred a few times. V gene TRBV27 combines with J gene TRBJ2-7; D remains ambiguous. This CDR3 region has 17 residues. V was trimmed by 0 bases and J by 0 bases, leaving 15 bases between them. The germline gives CDR1 MNHEY, CDR2 SMNVEV (reference sequence). CDR3 sequence (DNA): TGTGCCAGCAGTTTATCAGCGAGACATCAGGTCTCCTACGAGCAGTACTTC. Translating it yields CASSLSARHQVSYEQYF.

This clonotype was found many times. The rearrangement uses TRBV12-3 or TRBV12-4 and TRBJ2-5; D may correspond to TRBD1 or TRBD2 (7 bases each). The CDR3 is 17 amino acids. The V end lost 4 bases, the J end lost 1 base, and 19 bases lay between the germline ends. The CDR3 nucleotides read TGTGCCAGCAGTTCCGGGGGGCGGGACAGCTCCCAAGAGACCCAGTACTTC. The encoded protein is CASSSGGRDSSQETQYF.

This clonotype was seen ten or more times. J is TRBJ1-2 and V is TRBV20-1; the match to TRBD1 covers 7 bases. This CDR3 region has 15 residues. Losses at the gene ends were 6 bases for V and 6 bases for J; bases not matched to a gene: 16. Germline V gene sequence: CDR1 DFQATT, CDR2 SNEGSKA (reference sequence). Written as DNA, the CDR3 is TGCAGTGCCCTCGACCTCGGGAGGGGGCAAAATGGCTACACCTTC. Its protein is CSALDLGRGQNGYTF.

This clonotype has more than one count but fewer than ten. The chain combines TRBV10-3 with TRBJ2-5, with a tentative D call TRBD1 (6 bases). The V and J ends lost 4 bases and 5 bases respectively, with 11 bases between them. The CDR3 consists of 13 residues. Germline V gene lookup returns CDR1 ENHRY and CDR2 SYGVKD. The CDR3 here is CAISASGAETQYF. CDR3 sequence (DNA): TGTGCCATCAGTGCTTCAGGGGCGGAGACCCAGTACTTC.

This clonotype came up many times. The genes are TRBV9 and TRBJ2-1; 8 bases line up with TRBD2. CDR3 size: 14 residues. Germline loops: CDR1 SGDLS, CDR2 YYNGEE. V trimming: 4 bases; J trimming: 7 bases; junction bases outside the gene matches: 7. CDR3 region: CASSPRTSFNEQFF. The DNA of the CDR3 is TGTGCCAGCAGCCCCCGGACTAGCTTTAATGAGCAGTTCTTC.

This clonotype has just a few counts. V and J are TRBV3-1 and TRBJ2-5, with D possibly matching TRBD1 (5 bases). Germline V gene sequence: CDR1 LGHDT, CDR2 YNNKEL (reference sequence). The germline V and J ends were trimmed by 4 bases and 9 bases, with 15 bases remaining between them. The CDR3 sequence is 13 residues long. The CDR3 DNA reads as TGTGCCAGCAGCCCTGATTTGTTCAGGGCCCAGTACTTC. It is translated as CASSPDLFRAQYF.

This clonotype was seen ten or more times. V usage is TRBV12-3 or TRBV12-4 and J usage is TRBJ1-1; 9 nucleotides match TRBD1. The ends lost 5 bases at V and 5 bases at J; junction bases unmatched: 6. The CDR3 runs to 14 residues. CDR3: CASSPDRGGTEAFF. The CDR3 region has the DNA TGTGCCAGCAGTCCGGACAGGGGTGGGACTGAAGCTTTCTTT.